Shown below are 20 T cell receptor beta chains from a single sample sequenced in a study of cytomegalovirus exposure and HLA in healthy donors. Measured with immunoSEQ multiplex PCR; TCRdb has only the in-frame clones, and not every one. The sample holds about 180,000 clones, about 85% seen once. Material for sequencing was PBMCs. The receptors derive from a man aged 18-30 years in good health and CMV-seropositive.

The chain employs TRBV30 and TRBJ1-1; 7 nucleotides line up with TRBD1. The CDR3 spans 11 residues. Germline V CDR1 and CDR2: GTSNPN, SVGIG (reference sequence). Trimming cost V 5 bases and J 9 bases; bases outside gene matches: 6. The DNA of the CDR3 is TGTGCCTGGGCTCTGACAGGGAAAGCTTTCTTT. Translating it yields CAWALTGKAFF. Variable domain in full (rest from reference TRBV30 and TRBJ1-1): SQTIHQWPATLVQPVGSPLSLECTVEGTSNPNLYWYRQAAGRGLQLLFYSVGIGQISSEVPQNLSASRPQDRQFILSSKKLLLSDSGFYLCAWALTGKAFFGQGTRLTVV.

This clone was seen only a few times. This chain connects TRBV11-2 to TRBJ2-7; perhaps TRBD2 as D (6 bases). With 4 bases removed from V and 4 bases from J, the gap between germline ends came to 17 bases. CDR1 is SGHAT and CDR2 is FQNNGV in the germline V gene. This CDR3 has 15 amino acids. The CDR3 region has the DNA TGTGCCAGCAGCTCCGGGGGTCTAACAGTTTACGAGCAGTACTTC. Translation gives CASSSGGLTVYEQYF. The full variable domain, completed using reference TRBV11-2 and TRBJ2-7, is EAGVAQSPRYKIIEKRQSVAFWCNPISGHATLYWYQQILGQGPKLLIQFQNNGVVDDSQLPKDRFSAERLKGVDSTLKIQPAKLEDSAVYLCASSSGGLTVYEQYFGPGTRLTVT.

The rearrangement uses TRBV27 and TRBJ2-3; 13 bases align to TRBD2. The germline V gene encodes CDR1 MNHEY and CDR2 SMNVEV (reference sequence). CDR3 length equals 18 residues. The ends lost 3 bases at V and 1 base at J; junction bases unmatched: 7. CDR3 amino acids: CASSFLTSGRSGTDTQYF. In nucleotides, the CDR3 is TGTGCCAGCAGTTTCCTGACTAGCGGGAGGAGTGGCACAGATACGCAGTATTTT.

The chain employs TRBV6-6 and TRBJ1-2; 10 bases map to TRBD1. The germline gives CDR1 MNHNY, CDR2 SVGAGI (reference sequence). V lost 0 bases to trimming and J lost 3 bases; unmatched junction nucleotides: 4. The length of the CDR3 is 16 residues. The CDR3 DNA sequence: TGTGCCAGCAGTTACTCTGGGACAGGGGCCGACTATGGCTACACCTTC. Its translation: CASSYSGTGADYGYTF.

The genes are TRBV19 and TRBJ2-7; 8 bases fit TRBD1. The CDR3 extends over 15 amino acids. Germline CDR1 is LNHDA and CDR2 is SQIVND (reference sequence). V shed 0 bases and J 2 bases; nucleotides not matched to a gene: 3. The CDR3 region is CASSIDGQGPYEQYF. In DNA form, the CDR3 reads TGTGCCAGTAGTATAGACGGACAGGGTCCCTACGAGCAGTACTTC.

The V gene is TRBV28, the J gene TRBJ1-4, with 8 nucleotides matching TRBD1. The trim removed 3 bases at V and 11 bases at J, leaving 11 bases unmatched. The germline gives CDR1 MDHEN, CDR2 SYDVKM. The CDR3 totals 15 residues. CDR3 residues: CASSFRQGLWEKLFF. DNA of the CDR3: TGTGCCAGCAGTTTTCGACAGGGGCTTTGGGAGAAACTGTTTTTT. Filled out from reference TRBV28 and TRBJ1-4, the complete variable domain reads DVKVTQSSRYLVKRTGEKVFLECVQDMDHENMFWYRQDPGLGLRLIYFSYDVKMKEKGDIPEGYSVSREKKERFSLILESASTNQTSMYLCASSFRQGLWEKLFFGSGTQLSVL.

This chain links TRBV27 with TRBJ2-1, with D perhaps matching TRBD2 (5 bases). Per germline, CDR1 MNHEY and CDR2 SMNVEV (reference sequence). The CDR3 loop spans 14 amino acids. V was pared by 6 bases and J by 3 bases, with 12 bases between. CDR3 bases: TGTGCCAGCAGAGAGGAGGCCCACTACAATGAGCAGTTCTTC. Its translation is CASREEAHYNEQFF.

The genes are TRBV7-9 and TRBJ1-2; D not resolved. V was pared by 6 bases and J by 2 bases, with 16 bases between. Germline-derived CDR1 and CDR2 are SEHNR and FQNEAQ (reference sequence). CDR3 length: 15 amino acids. The CDR3 sequence: CASSQSGRSNYGYTF. DNA for the CDR3: TGTGCCAGCAGTCAAAGCGGCAGGAGCAACTATGGCTACACCTTC.

This chain connects TRBV28 to TRBJ1-1; D might be TRBD1 (6 bases). CDR3 length equals 17 residues. V was clipped by 1 base and J by 3 bases, with 18 bases between them. Germline V lookup: CDR1 MDHEN, CDR2 SYDVKM. In nucleotides, the CDR3 is TGTGCCAGCAGTTTATCCGACAGGCAAGGTACCCACACTGAAGCTTTCTTT. Protein product: CASSLSDRQGTHTEAFF. The variable domain in full, with the rest retrieved from reference TRBV28 and TRBJ1-1, is DVKVTQSSRYLVKRTGEKVFLECVQDMDHENMFWYRQDPGLGLRLIYFSYDVKMKEKGDIPEGYSVSREKKERFSLILESASTNQTSMYLCASSLSDRQGTHTEAFFGQGTRLTVV.

The count of this clone is one. The J gene is TRBJ2-1, the V gene TRBV27; TRBD2 might be the D (5 bases). Per the germline V gene, CDR1 is MNHEY and CDR2 is SMNVEV (reference sequence). V was cut by 3 bases and J by 8 bases, with 17 bases left in between. The CDR3 length is 15 residues. The CDR3 nucleotides read TGTGCCAGCAGTTTCTTCCTGGGAGAGGGCTATGAGCAGTTCTTC. Its protein is CASSFFLGEGYEQFF.

The chain is built from TRBV5-4 and TRBJ1-4; D remains unclear. The CDR3 totals 14 residues. CDR1 and CDR2 (germline): SGHNT, YYREEE (reference sequence). Trimming removed 0 bases at V and 4 bases at J, with 7 bases between. The CDR3 loop is CASSLDRYNEKLFF. CDR3 nucleotide sequence: TGTGCCAGCAGCTTGGACAGATATAATGAAAAACTGTTTTTT. Using reference TRBV5-4 and TRBJ1-4 for the parts outside the CDR3, the full variable domain is ETGVTQSPTHLIKTRGQQVTLRCSSQSGHNTVSWYQQALGQGPQFIFQYYREEENGRGNFPPRFSGLQFPNYSSELNVNALELDDSALYLCASSLDRYNEKLFFGSGTQLSVL.

The chain couples TRBV28 to TRBJ2-1; possibly TRBD1 for D (6 bases). V dropped 6 bases and J dropped 14 bases, with 26 bases sitting between them. Germline CDR1 and CDR2: MDHEN and SYDVKM. The CDR3 runs to 15 residues. The CDR3 loop is CASSHRVRGPPGKFF. The CDR3 DNA sequence: TGTGCCAGCAGCCACAGGGTAAGAGGCCCGCCCGGGAAGTTCTTC.

The gene calls are TRBV11-2 and TRBJ2-2; TRBD1 matches at 8 bases. CDR1 is SGHAT, CDR2 FQNNGV, per germline. The CDR3 runs 15 residues. V trimming: 2 bases; J trimming: 5 bases; junction bases outside the gene matches: 4. CDR3 sequence reads: CASSLQGAGTGELFF. In DNA form, the CDR3 reads TGTGCCAGCAGCTTACAGGGGGCAGGGACCGGGGAGCTGTTTTTT.

The chain carries TRBV9 and TRBJ2-1, with 9 bases aligning to TRBD1. Germline trimming cut 4 bases from V and 1 base from J; bases unmatched to any gene: 6. Germline lookup yields CDR1 SGDLS and CDR2 YYNGEE. The CDR3 loop spans 16 amino acids. The CDR3: CASSPRGQGSYNEQFF. CDR3 nucleotides: TGTGCCAGCAGCCCAAGGGGACAGGGATCCTACAATGAGCAGTTCTTC.

The sample holds one count of this clone. V and J are TRBV4-2 and TRBJ2-3; 10 nucleotides line up with TRBD2. With 0 bases clipped from V and 1 base from J, the junction kept 1 base outside the gene matches. Germline CDR1 is LGHNA and CDR2 is YNFKEQ. There are 16 residues in the CDR3. CDR3 loop: CASSQDLAGGTDTQYF. The DNA for the CDR3 is TGTGCCAGCAGCCAAGATCTAGCGGGGGGCACAGATACGCAGTATTTT.

This clone occurred a few times. The chain uses TRBV27 and TRBJ2-1; 10 bases align to TRBD2. Germline lookup yields CDR1 MNHEY and CDR2 SMNVEV (reference sequence). With 5 bases clipped from V and 3 bases from J, the junction kept 13 bases outside the gene matches. This CDR3 contains 18 residues. CDR3 in DNA: TGTGCCAGCAGTCTCCGCCCTAGCGGGAGCAACTACTACAATGAGCAGTTCTTC. Translating it yields CASSLRPSGSNYYNEQFF.

This chain uses TRBV18 with TRBJ1-3; maybe TRBD1 (5 bases). The CDR3 has 15 residues. Trimming removed 3 bases from V and 0 bases from J, with 9 bases in between. The germline CDR1 and CDR2 sequences are KGHSH and LQKENI. The CDR3 sequence: CASSPDGHSGNTIYF. The CDR3 DNA is TGTGCCAGCTCACCGGACGGACACTCTGGAAACACCATATATTTT. Supplemented by reference TRBV18 and TRBJ1-3, the full variable domain reads NAGVMQNPRHLVRRRGQEARLRCSPMKGHSHVYWYRQLPEEGLKFMVYLQKENIIDESGMPKERFSAEFPKEGPSILRIQQVVRGDSAAYFCASSPDGHSGNTIYFGEGSWLTVV.

J is TRBJ1-2 and V is TRBV9, with D perhaps matching TRBD1 (6 bases). The V gene's germline CDR1 is SGDLS and CDR2 YYNGEE. The CDR3 is made up of 15 amino acids. Trimming left V 4 bases short and J 7 bases short, with 20 bases between. In DNA form, the CDR3 reads TGTGCCAGCAGCCCCGGCAGAGGGGGTCTGGGTGGCTACACCTTC. Its translation: CASSPGRGGLGGYTF.

The chain combines TRBV5-1 with TRBJ1-6; 7 positions agree with TRBD1. The ends lost 4 bases at V and 9 bases at J; junction bases unmatched: 7. There are 14 residues in the CDR3. Looked up from germline, CDR1 is SGHRS and CDR2 is YFSETQ. The CDR3 coding sequence is TGCGCCAGCAGCACAGACAGGGTTACTTCACCCCTCCACTTT. It encodes CASSTDRVTSPLHF.

The CDR3 protein is CASSPDSGANVLTF. CDR3 nucleotides: TGTGCCAGCAGTCCAGACTCTGGGGCCAACGTCCTGACTTTC. J is TRBJ2-6 and V is TRBV6-6; D gene ambiguous. This CDR3 has 14 amino acids. V was shortened by 5 bases and J by 0 bases, with 5 bases between the two germline ends. CDR1 is MNHNY, CDR2 SVGAGI, per germline (reference sequence).